This entry features one TCR beta chain sequence. What it binds is unknown. After expansion with viral peptide pools in the ViraFEST assay, antigen-specific CD4+ T cells were sequenced. CD4+ T cells were isolated after about nine days of culture. Each person got two doses of an mRNA SARS-CoV-2 vaccine, BNT162b2 or mRNA-1273. Assay used: immunoSEQ multiplex PCR; TCRdb lists only in-frame clones, some missing. Here the sample spans some 27,000 clones, less than 75% being singletons. Germline V gives CDR1 SGHRS, CDR2 YFSETQ. Trimming removed 4 bases from V and 2 bases from J, with 10 bases in between. This CDR3 contains 14 residues. This sample is drawn from a study of vaccination effects on CD4 cells after COVID-19.

The J gene is TRBJ1-3, the V gene TRBV5-1; D may be TRBD1 (5 bases). The clonotype originates from a human donor who received a COVID-19 vaccine. This material consisted of CD4+ T cells from PBMCs cultured with HCoV-NL63 spike peptides, taken after COVID-19 vaccination. The CDR3 loop is CASSTAGAGNTIYF. CDR3 DNA sequence: TGCGCCAGCAGCACCGCGGGGGCTGGAAACACCATATATTTT.